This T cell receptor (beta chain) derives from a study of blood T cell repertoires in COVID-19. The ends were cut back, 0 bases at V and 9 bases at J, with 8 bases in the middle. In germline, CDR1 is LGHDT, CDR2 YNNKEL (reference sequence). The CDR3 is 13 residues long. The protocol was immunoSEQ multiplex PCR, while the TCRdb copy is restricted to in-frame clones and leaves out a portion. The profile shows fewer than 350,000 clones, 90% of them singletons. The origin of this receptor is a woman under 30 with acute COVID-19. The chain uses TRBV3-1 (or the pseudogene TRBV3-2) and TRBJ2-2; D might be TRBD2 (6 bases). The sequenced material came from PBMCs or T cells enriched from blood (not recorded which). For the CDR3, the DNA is TGTGCCAGCAGCCAAGACGGGGACTGGGAGCTGTTTTTT. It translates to CASSQDGDWELFF.